This T cell receptor beta chain was sequenced during a study of T cells after posttransplantation cyclophosphamide. Study-wide results and limits: Blood and skin or GI T cell repertoires showed limited TRB overlap. Later post-transplant blood repertoires were often dominated by donor CD8+ memory clones. Recipient CMV seropositivity and CMV reactivation strongly tracked TRB clonality.

Cyclophosphamide on days +3 and +4 followed busulfan-fludarabine conditioning and a marrow graft. This clone was counted many times. Its target is not known. The J segment lost 4 bases and the V segment lost 4 bases, leaving 7 bases of the junction unmatched. The CDR3 totals 15 residues. The germline V gene encodes CDR1 SGHTA and CDR2 FQGTGA. Sequenced by immunoSEQ multiplex PCR; TCRdb stores in-frame clones only, minus some. The sample counts approximately 12,000 clones, none seen once; the ten largest own roughly 25%. J is TRBJ2-1 and V is TRBV7-3, with 7 nucleotides matching TRBD1. The TCR was taken from a female patient between 40 and 50 years old who received an allogeneic stem cell transplant from a related donor, was CMV-positive, and had acute GVHD only. Some T cells may possibly be graft donor cells. This material consisted of PBMCs, taken after allogeneic stem cell transplant with posttransplant cyclophosphamide. The CDR3 DNA sequence: TGTGCCAGCAGCTCCACCGGGACAGATTACAATGAGCAGTTCTTC. This gives the protein CASSSTGTDYNEQFF.